This TCR delta chain was obtained from a study of γδ T cells in repeated Plasmodium falciparum infection. TCRdb re-called the multiplex PCR reads using CATT. This repertoire shows around 50,000 delta-chain clones, around 2% found once; its top ten account for roughly a quarter. Gammadelta T cells were flow-sorted from PBMC into Vgamma9/Vdelta2+ and Vdelta2-negative populations for bulk analysis. General study findings and limits: Compared with Australian children, Malian Vdelta2-negative repertoires seemed more clonal, less diverse, less shared.

The length of the CDR3 is 17 residues. Germline V lookup: CDR1 GEAIGNYY, CDR2 EKD. A note on this clone: The antigen remains undetermined. For this DNA, TCRdb reports the protein of a much larger clone, which diverges at residue 16, most likely from a read error; the protein presented here is translated directly from the DNA.

The sequencing input was gamma-delta T cells from blood. A V gene of TRDV2 was called, but no J gene was assigned; no DNA check was done on the table's D call, TRDD3. The TCR sequence derives from a pool of human donors (malaria-infected and uninfected, not separated). The CDR3 bases are TGTGCCTGTGACTTACTGGGCGAAAGTACGGGCACCGATAAACTCACCTTT. It yields the protein CACDLLGESTGTDKLTF.